These 5 T cell receptor beta chains came from one sample sequenced in a study of CD8 T cells in Susac syndrome. RNA, at 0.5 to 1 ug, was reverse transcribed with random hexamers. One entry per CDR3 protein results from TCRdb running MiXCR on the immunoSEQ multiplex PCR reads. The table has a few hundred thousand distinct CDR3 sequences, about 93% seen once. Sample: CD4+ T cells from PBMCs. The receptors originated from a human donor with multiple sclerosis.

The chain employs TRBV5-4 and TRBJ1-2; TRBD1 agrees at 8 bases. From germline, CDR1 is SGHNT and CDR2 YYREEE (reference sequence). V was clipped by 4 bases and J by 3 bases; unmatched bases: 11. The CDR3 is 16 residues long. The CDR3: CASSDKEQGADYGYTF. The CDR3 region has the DNA TGTGCCAGCAGCGACAAAGAGCAGGGGGCGGACTATGGCTACACCTTC.

The rearrangement uses TRBV29-1 and TRBJ2-7; D remains unclear. In germline, CDR1 is SQVTM, CDR2 ANQGSEA. Trimming took off 5 bases at V and 3 bases at J, with 14 bases between the two ends. CDR3 length: 13 residues. CDR3 loop: CSVSGPTYYEQYF. As DNA, the CDR3 is TGCAGCGTTTCGGGCCCAACCTACTACGAGCAGTACTTC.

V is TRBV19 and J is TRBJ2-2; D is perhaps TRBD2 (5 bases). The CDR3 length is 14 residues. Germline V gives CDR1 LNHDA, CDR2 SQIVND (reference sequence). With 5 bases removed from V and 4 bases from J, the gap between germline ends came to 11 bases. The CDR3 loop is CASSSGLITGELFF. The CDR3 DNA reads as TGTGCCAGTAGTTCCGGACTGATCACCGGGGAGCTGTTTTTT.

The V and J genes are TRBV10-3 and TRBJ2-4, with a tentative D call TRBD2 (6 bases). Per germline, CDR1 ENHRY and CDR2 SYGVKD. Deletions cut 8 bases from V and 0 bases from J, with 11 bases between. This CDR3 spans 14 amino acids. The CDR3 nucleotides are TGTGCCATCGGGGGAGGACTAGCCAAAAACATTCAGTACTTC. Translating it yields CAIGGGLAKNIQYF.

In DNA, the CDR3 is TGTGCCAGTAGTATAGATCAGGGGCCCAGCCCCCAGCATTTT. Amino acid sequence: CASSIDQGPSPQHF. The chain is built from TRBV19 and TRBJ1-5, with D possibly TRBD1 on 6 matching bases. Germline CDR1 LNHDA, CDR2 SQIVND (reference sequence). Trimming stripped 0 bases from V and 10 bases from J, with 13 bases between. The CDR3 consists of 14 residues.